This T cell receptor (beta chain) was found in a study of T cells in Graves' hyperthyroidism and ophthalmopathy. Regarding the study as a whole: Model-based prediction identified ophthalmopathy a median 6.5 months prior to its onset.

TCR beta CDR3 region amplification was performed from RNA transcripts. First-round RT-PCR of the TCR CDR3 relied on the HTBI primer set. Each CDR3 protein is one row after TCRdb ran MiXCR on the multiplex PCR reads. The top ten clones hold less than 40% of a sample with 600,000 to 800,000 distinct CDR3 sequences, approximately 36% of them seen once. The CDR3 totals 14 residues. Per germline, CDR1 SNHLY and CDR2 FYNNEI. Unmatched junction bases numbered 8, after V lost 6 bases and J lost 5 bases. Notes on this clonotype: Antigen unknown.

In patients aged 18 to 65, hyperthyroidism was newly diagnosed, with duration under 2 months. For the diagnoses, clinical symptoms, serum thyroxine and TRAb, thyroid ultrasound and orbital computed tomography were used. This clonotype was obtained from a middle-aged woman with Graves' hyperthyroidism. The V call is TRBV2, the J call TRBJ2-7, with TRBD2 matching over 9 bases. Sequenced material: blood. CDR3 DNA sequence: TGTGCCAGCAGCTCTACCGGGACTAGCAACGAGCAGTACTTC. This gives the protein CASSSTGTSNEQYF.